This T cell receptor beta chain was obtained from a study of type 1 regulatory T cells. About the research overall: T-allo10 is a Tr1-enriched, alloantigen-specific CD4 T cell product made in vitro.

The CDR3 contains 15 residues. The V gene's germline CDR1 is SNHLY and CDR2 FYNNEI. Trimming took 10 bases from V and 0 from J, leaving 17 bases between them. Comment on this clonotype: What it recognizes is unknown.

One entry per CDR3 protein, called by TCRdb with MiXCR from the reads. The sample comprises 60,000 to 80,000 distinct CDR3 sequences, 63% of which are singletons, and 7.6% rests with the top ten. T-allo10 cells from the graft donor were described as anergic, host-alloantigen-specific, and alloantigen-specific suppressors. The sequencing sample was made of cultured T cells, either the whole culture or a sorted T cell fraction (not recorded which). Documented subset: Tr1-enriched cell product generated in vitro against host alloantigens. The chain combines TRBV2 with TRBJ2-3; D tentatively reads TRBD1 or TRBD2 (5 bases each). The source is a human donor in good health. DNA of the CDR3: TGTGCCAACAGAGCCTCGGGGCTCAGCACAGATACGCAGTATTTT. It translates to CANRASGLSTDTQYF. Full variable domain (missing parts from reference TRBV2 and TRBJ2-3): EPEVTQTPSHQVTQMGQEVILRCVPISNHLYFYWYRQILGQKVEFLVSFYNNEISEKSEIFDDQFSVERPDGSNFTLKIRSTKLEDSAMYFCANRASGLSTDTQYFGPGTRLTVL.